The source of this TCR beta chain is a study of blood T cells in healthy people across ages. This clonotype was counted between two and nine times. Using a J-beta primer mix together with a sample-barcoded 5' primer, a second PCR was run for about 6 to 11 cycles. TCRdb reprocessed the 5' RACE reads via MiXCR and lists one record per CDR3 protein. The top ten hold approximately 0.7% of the sample, which has roughly 1,000,000 distinct CDR3 sequences, about 23% seen once. This sample was shared with a second study, whose subject was T cells of mothers and their children.

This TCR came from a girl aged 2-10 years in good health. What was sequenced was blood.

The CDR3 DNA is TGTGCCAGCAGTCCTCTAGCGAGATTATACGAGCAGTACTTC. Amino acid sequence: CASSPLARLYEQYF. This rearrangement joins TRBV28 to TRBJ2-7; D perhaps matches TRBD2 (6 bases). Trimming took 5 bases from V and 4 from J, leaving 15 bases between them. The CDR3 runs 14 residues. Germline V gives CDR1 MDHEN, CDR2 SYDVKM.